A single sample is the source of the 14 T cell receptor beta chains below, sequenced in a study of post-analysis software for immune sequencing data. Study results and caveats: Patients had higher frequencies than controls of roughly 5 TRBV segments, including TRBV5-6, TRBV5-1 and TRBV20-1.

No antigen has been assigned to these receptors. The library was made from cDNA and included unique molecular identifiers. Via MiXCR, TCRdb re-called the PCR reads, giving one row per CDR3 protein. This table holds hundreds of thousands of distinct CDR3 sequences, less than 45% found once. The sample taken for sequencing was blood. The origin of the receptors is a girl between 10 and 17 years old with multiple sclerosis.

DNA of the CDR3: TGCAGCGTTGAGGTACTAGCAACCAATGAGCAGTTCTTC. Protein sequence: CSVEVLATNEQFF. The chain recombines TRBV29-1 with TRBJ2-1; D possibly corresponds to TRBD2 (6 bases). Trimming left V 3 bases short and J 6 bases short, with 12 bases between. CDR3 size: 13 residues. Germline V gene data show CDR1 as SQVTM and CDR2 as ANQGSEA.

This clonotype was seen a handful of times. The chain uses TRBV4-1 and TRBJ2-6; TRBD1 aligns across 8 bases. The ends lost 1 base at V and 0 bases at J; junction bases unmatched: 8. This CDR3 contains 19 residues. The germline V gene encodes CDR1 MGHRA and CDR2 YSYEKL. The CDR3 DNA reads TGCGCCAGCAGCCAAGTGGGACAGGTGAAAAGCTCTGGGGCCAACGTCCTGACTTTC. As protein: CASSQVGQVKSSGANVLTF.

This clonotype was picked up a small number of times. The V and J genes are TRBV12-3 or TRBV12-4 and TRBJ1-2; 7 nucleotides agree with TRBD1. V lost 7 bases and J lost 6; bases outside the gene matches: 8. This CDR3 is 13 amino acids long. The CDR3 DNA reads as TGTGCCAGCACCAAGGGGGCGAAGAATGGCTACACCTTC. Translation: CASTKGAKNGYTF.

V gene TRBV7-2 combines with J gene TRBJ1-2; unclear D gene. V was cut by 1 base and J by 2 bases, with 8 bases left in between. This CDR3 comprises 14 residues. Germline assignment: CDR1 SGHTA and CDR2 FQGNSA. CDR3 sequence: CASSLDSLNYGYTF. Written as DNA, the CDR3 is TGTGCCAGCAGCTTAGACAGCCTGAACTATGGCTACACCTTC.

The chain combines TRBV5-1 with TRBJ2-1, with 14 bases aligning to TRBD2. Germline V gives CDR1 SGHRS, CDR2 YFSETQ. J lost 9 bases, V lost 4 bases, and 9 bases had no gene match. The CDR3 runs to 16 residues. CDR3 nucleotide sequence: TGCGCCAGCAGCGGGGGGACTAGCGGGGGCCTACTTGAGCAGTTCTTC. Encoded protein: CASSGGTSGGLLEQFF.

This clonotype was observed a handful of times. V usage is TRBV6-1 and J usage is TRBJ2-3, with 9 bases matching TRBD1. J lost 2 bases, V lost 3 bases, and 12 bases had no gene match. The CDR3 spans 18 residues. The V gene's germline CDR1 is MNHNS and CDR2 SASEGT. CDR3 sequence (DNA): TGTGCCAGCAGTGAGAAATTAACAGGGGGCTTGATCACAGATACGCAGTATTTT. Its protein product is CASSEKLTGGLITDTQYF.

This clonotype occurred a few times. Its ends do not fully match the called genes, so a read error is possible. This chain links TRBV18 with TRBJ2-7, with 9 positions matching TRBD2. CDR1 and CDR2 from the germline V gene are KGHSH and LQKENI. The CDR3 has 15 amino acids. This CDR3 reads CAGSPGAGGPYEQYF. CDR3 bases: TGTGCCGGCTCACCGGGGGCGGGAGGGCCCTACGAGCAGTACTTC.

The chain couples TRBV28 to TRBJ1-2; D is unclear. The CDR3 is 13 amino acids. V was cut by 5 bases and J by 4 bases, with 11 bases left in between. CDR1 and CDR2 from the germline V gene are MDHEN and SYDVKM. CDR3 sequence: CASSLGGIYGYTF. The CDR3 coding sequence is TGTGCCAGCAGTCTAGGCGGAATCTATGGCTACACCTTC.

The chain combines TRBV2 with TRBJ2-7; 7 nucleotides align to TRBD1. The CDR3 totals 15 residues. Losses at the gene ends were 5 bases for V and 0 bases for J; bases not matched to a gene: 7. In germline, CDR1 is SNHLY, CDR2 FYNNEI. CDR3 protein: CASSWGRGSSYEQYF. CDR3 in DNA: TGTGCCAGCAGTTGGGGCAGGGGGTCCTCCTACGAGCAGTACTTC.

This clonotype showed up just a few times. The chain joins TRBV7-2 to TRBJ2-5; 10 nucleotides agree with TRBD2. This CDR3 is 17 amino acids long. Germline CDR1 is SGHTA and CDR2 is FQGNSA. J gave up 4 bases and V 4 bases, and 12 bases lay outside the gene matches. As DNA, the CDR3 is TGTGCCAGCAGCTCCGGGCTAGCGGGAGTGAAGCGAGAGACCCAGTACTTC. Protein product: CASSSGLAGVKRETQYF.

V gene TRBV4-1 combines with J gene TRBJ2-3; D not resolved. V lost 4 bases to trimming and J lost 9 bases, with 20 bases between them. Germline V gene data show CDR1 as MGHRA and CDR2 as YSYEKL. CDR3 length: 15 amino acids. In nucleotides, the CDR3 is TGCGCCAGCAGCCGAGTGATTGTCGTGTCGGACACGCAGTATTTT. Translated, it gives CASSRVIVVSDTQYF.

This rearrangement joins TRBV29-1 to TRBJ2-1; D not certain. The V end lost 7 bases, the J end lost 10 bases, and 11 bases lay between the germline ends. CDR3 length: 10 residues. The germline V gene encodes CDR1 SQVTM and CDR2 ANQGSEA. CDR3 region: CSGKWREQFF. The CDR3 bases are TGCAGCGGGAAGTGGCGGGAGCAGTTCTTC.

V and J are TRBV7-9 and TRBJ2-7; 7 bases align to TRBD1. V dropped 5 bases and J dropped 3; count of bases not matched to a gene: 7. The CDR3 extends over 14 amino acids. The V gene's germline CDR1 is SEHNR and CDR2 FQNEAQ (reference sequence). CDR3 in DNA: TGTGCCAGCAGCATGCGACAGGGCCGCTACGAGCAGTACTTC. Its translation is CASSMRQGRYEQYF.

The gene calls are TRBV29-1 and TRBJ2-7; maybe TRBD1 (5 bases). The germline V gene has CDR1 SQVTM and CDR2 ANQGSEA. The V and J ends lost 2 bases and 3 bases respectively, with 11 bases between them. The length of the CDR3 is 13 residues. The chain's CDR3 is CSVESREDYEQYF. CDR3 DNA: TGCAGCGTTGAATCCAGGGAAGACTACGAGCAGTACTTC.